The source of this T cell receptor (beta chain) is a study of blood T cell repertoires in COVID-19. Across the whole study: Spain, Italy and the United States supplied samples that represented acute and convalescent COVID-19. PBMCs, B-cell-depleted T cells, or T cells were the source of the cDNA or gDNA that made up the material.

The CDR3 contains 13 residues. V was pared by 2 bases and J by 3 bases, with 7 bases between. Germline assignment: CDR1 MDHEN and CDR2 SYDVKM. The authors' processing: Using reference gene primer amplification, nucleated cell counts were estimated. Profiled with immunoSEQ multiplex PCR; TCRdb holds only in-frame clones, not every one. V and J calls and clone size are those listed in that table; D and trimming were worked out from the DNA. The table has around 150,000 clones, about 86% seen once. The chain combines TRBV28 with TRBJ2-5; D may be TRBD1 (5 bases). Sequencing used peripheral blood. This receptor was identified in a woman of 80 years or more with acute or convalescent COVID-19. The CDR3 region has the DNA TGTGCCAGCAGTTTAGGGGCAGAAGAGACCCAGTACTTC. Its translation: CASSLGAEETQYF.